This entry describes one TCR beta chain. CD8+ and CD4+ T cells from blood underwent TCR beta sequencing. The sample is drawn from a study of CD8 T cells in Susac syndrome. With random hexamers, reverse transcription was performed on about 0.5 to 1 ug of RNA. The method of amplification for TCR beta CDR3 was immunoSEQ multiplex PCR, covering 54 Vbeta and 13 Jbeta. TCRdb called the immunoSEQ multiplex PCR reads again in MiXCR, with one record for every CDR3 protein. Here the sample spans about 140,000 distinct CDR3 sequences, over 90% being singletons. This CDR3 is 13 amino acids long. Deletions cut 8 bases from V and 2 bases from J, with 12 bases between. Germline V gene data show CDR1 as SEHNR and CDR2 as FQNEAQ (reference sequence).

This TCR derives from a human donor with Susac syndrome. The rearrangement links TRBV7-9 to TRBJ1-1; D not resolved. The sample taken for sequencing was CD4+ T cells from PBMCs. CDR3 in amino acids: CASFVSVNTEAFF. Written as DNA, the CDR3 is TGTGCCAGCTTCGTCAGCGTAAACACTGAAGCTTTCTTT.